This entry describes one T cell receptor beta chain. At one end the junction does not follow the germline gene, possibly because of a read error. Per germline, CDR1 MGHRA and CDR2 YSYEKL. This CDR3 has 14 residues. The sample belongs to a study of blood T cell repertoires in COVID-19. Per the authors' pipeline: Estimation of nucleated cell counts relied on the amplification of reference gene primers. Assay: immunoSEQ multiplex PCR; the TCRdb copy retains only in-frame clones and omits some. For V, J and clone size, that table is used; D and trimming come from the DNA. The sample records over 90,000 clones, approximately 90% being singletons.

This clonotype was sampled from a middle-aged man in a cohort sampled during active COVID-19. The V call is TRBV4-1, the J call TRBJ2-1, with D hard to call. The sequenced material came from peripheral blood. The CDR3, as DNA: TGCGCCAGCAGCCAAGGGGCTTCCTTCAATGAGCAGTTCTTC. Translated: CASSQGASFNEQFF.